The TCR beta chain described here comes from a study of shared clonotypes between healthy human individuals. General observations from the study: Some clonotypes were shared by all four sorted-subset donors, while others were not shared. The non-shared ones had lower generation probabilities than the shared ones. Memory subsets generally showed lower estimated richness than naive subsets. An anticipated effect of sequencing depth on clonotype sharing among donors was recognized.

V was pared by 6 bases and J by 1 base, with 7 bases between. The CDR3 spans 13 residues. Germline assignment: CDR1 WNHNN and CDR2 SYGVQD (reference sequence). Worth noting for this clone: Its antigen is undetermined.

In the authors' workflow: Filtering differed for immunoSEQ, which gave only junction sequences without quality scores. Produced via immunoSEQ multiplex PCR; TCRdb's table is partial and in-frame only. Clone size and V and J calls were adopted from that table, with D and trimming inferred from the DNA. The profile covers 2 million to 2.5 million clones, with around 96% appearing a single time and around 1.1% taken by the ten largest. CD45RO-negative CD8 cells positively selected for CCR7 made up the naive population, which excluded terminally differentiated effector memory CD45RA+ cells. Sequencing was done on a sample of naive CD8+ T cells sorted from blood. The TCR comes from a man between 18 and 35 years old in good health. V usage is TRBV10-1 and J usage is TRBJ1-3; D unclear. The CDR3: CASREQSGNTIYF. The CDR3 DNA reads TGCGCCAGCAGGGAACAGTCTGGAAACACCATATATTTT.